These 13 T cell receptor beta chains share one sample of origin, sequenced in a study of blood T cell repertoires in COVID-19. Assay used: immunoSEQ multiplex PCR; TCRdb lists only in-frame clones, some missing. The top ten hold about 9.6% of the sample, which has some 130,000 clones, over 75% seen once. Sequencing input: peripheral blood. The source of these receptors is a man aged 35-49 years with active or convalescent COVID-19.

The V call is TRBV7-3, the J call TRBJ2-5; TRBD2 aligns across 15 bases. Per the germline V gene, CDR1 is SGHTA and CDR2 is FQGTGA. With V trimmed by 3 bases and J by 3 bases, 5 bases remained unmatched. This CDR3 spans 17 amino acids. The CDR3, as DNA: TGTGCCAGCAGCTTGACTGGACTAGCGGGGGGGAAAGAGACCCAGTACTTC. Translating it yields CASSLTGLAGGKETQYF.

DNA for the CDR3: TGCAGCGTTTCTTCGGGAAACACCATATATTTT. Amino acids: CSVSSGNTIYF. The gene calls are TRBV29-1 and TRBJ1-3, with no clear D. Trimming cost V 5 bases and J 4 bases, with 6 bases left between them. Germline CDR1 is SQVTM and CDR2 is ANQGSEA. The CDR3 runs to 11 residues.

The V and J genes are TRBV3-1 (or the pseudogene TRBV3-2) and TRBJ2-1; 9 nucleotides match TRBD1. Germline V gives CDR1 LGHDT, CDR2 YNNKEL (reference sequence). V gave up 6 bases and J gave up 3 bases; unmatched junction bases: 6. CDR3 length: 15 residues. The CDR3 loop reads CASSPPDRGYNEQFF. CDR3 DNA sequence: TGTGCCAGCAGTCCGCCGGACAGGGGCTACAATGAGCAGTTCTTC.

V is TRBV7-2 and J is TRBJ2-3; 14 bases are a match to TRBD2. Germline V gives CDR1 SGHTA, CDR2 FQGNSA. V lost 7 bases, J lost 5 bases, and 11 bases stayed unmatched. The CDR3 contains 17 residues. The CDR3: CASKARLAGGVLDTQYF. CDR3 coding DNA: TGTGCCAGCAAAGCTAGACTAGCGGGGGGGGTATTAGATACGCAGTATTTT. Filled out from reference TRBV7-2 and TRBJ2-3, the complete variable domain reads GAGVSQSPSNKVTEKGKDVELRCDPISGHTALYWYRQSLGQGLEFLIYFQGNSAPDKSGLPSDRFSAERTGGSVSTLTIQRTQQEDSAVYLCASKARLAGGVLDTQYFGPGTRLTVL.

The chain couples TRBV5-1 to TRBJ1-2; 11 bases align to TRBD1. The CDR3 runs to 16 residues. CDR1 and CDR2 (germline): SGHRS, YFSETQ. Losses at the gene ends were 2 bases for V and 3 bases for J; bases not matched to a gene: 6. CDR3 sequence reads: CASSLSPGQGDYGYTF. The CDR3 DNA reads as TGCGCCAGCAGCTTATCCCCGGGACAGGGGGACTATGGCTACACCTTC.

This clone has a single count. The CDR3, as DNA: TGTGCCAGCAGCCAAGCCTGGGGACAGGGCTTCACTGAAGCTTTCTTT. It translates to CASSQAWGQGFTEAFF. V is TRBV3-1 (or the pseudogene TRBV3-2) and J is TRBJ1-1, with 9 bases fitting TRBD1. CDR1 and CDR2 from the germline V gene are LGHDT and YNNKEL (reference sequence). V lost 1 base to trimming and J lost 4 bases; unmatched junction nucleotides: 7. This CDR3 is 16 amino acids long.

This clone has just one count. The junction does not match germline at one end; this may be a read error. V is TRBV7-7 and J is TRBJ2-6; a weak D match, TRBD2 (5 bases). Germline CDR1 SSHAT, CDR2 FNYEAQ (reference sequence). CDR3 length: 19 residues. The CDR3 DNA reads TGTGCTAGCAGCCTTAGCGTGGGGAACAGTGATCCTGGGGCCAACGTCCTGACTTTC. Residues: CASSLSVGNSDPGANVLTF.

This chain uses TRBV25-1 with TRBJ1-1; possibly TRBD1 for D (6 bases). This CDR3 has 12 residues. The V gene lost 8 bases and the J gene lost 10 bases, with 17 bases spanning the gap. The V gene's germline CDR1 is MGHDK and CDR2 SYGVNS. The CDR3 DNA reads TGTGCCAGCGGCCCGGGGGGCGGGAGAGCTTTCTTT. Translating gives CASGPGGGRAFF.

The rearrangement joins TRBV18 to TRBJ2-5, with a weak D call TRBD2 (6 bases). V lost 4 bases and J lost 7, with 10 bases in between. This CDR3 comprises 12 residues. CDR1 and CDR2 from the germline V gene are KGHSH and LQKENI. The CDR3: CASSRDSTTQYF. In DNA, the CDR3 is TGTGCCAGCTCACGGGACTCCACGACCCAGTACTTC.

The V and J genes are TRBV6-5 and TRBJ1-1; possible D gene TRBD1, 5 bases. Germline assignment: CDR1 MNHEY and CDR2 SVGAGI. V was shortened by 5 bases and J by 4 bases, with 11 bases between the two germline ends. The CDR3 totals 13 residues. Written as DNA, the CDR3 is TGTGCCAGCAGTAGGGGATTCAGCACTGAAGCTTTCTTT. Translation: CASSRGFSTEAFF.

This clone was counted a few times. The V gene is TRBV5-6, the J gene TRBJ1-1, with D possibly matching TRBD1 (6 bases). This CDR3 is built from 14 residues. In germline, CDR1 is SGHDT, CDR2 YYEEEE. Trimming shortened V by 7 bases and J by 3 bases, and 16 bases separated the two germline ends. CDR3 region: CASDKQGWDTEAFF. Here the CDR3 DNA reads TGTGCCAGCGACAAACAGGGATGGGACACTGAAGCTTTCTTT.

The chain has TRBV2 and TRBJ1-4; D is unresolved. Per germline, CDR1 SNHLY and CDR2 FYNNEI. The CDR3 has 14 residues. V shed 7 bases and J shed 0 bases, with 9 bases lying between them. CDR3: CASIGGATNEKLFF. The CDR3 nucleotides are TGTGCCAGCATCGGAGGTGCAACTAATGAAAAACTGTTTTTT.

The gene calls are TRBV5-1 and TRBJ2-7; the D gene is possibly TRBD1 (5 bases). The CDR3 sequence is 14 residues long. Trimming pared 1 base from V and 0 bases from J, leaving 8 bases between. The germline V gene has CDR1 SGHRS and CDR2 YFSETQ. The CDR3 is CASSLRGTSYEQYF. CDR3 nucleotide sequence: TGCGCCAGCAGCTTGAGGGGAACCTCCTACGAGCAGTACTTC.